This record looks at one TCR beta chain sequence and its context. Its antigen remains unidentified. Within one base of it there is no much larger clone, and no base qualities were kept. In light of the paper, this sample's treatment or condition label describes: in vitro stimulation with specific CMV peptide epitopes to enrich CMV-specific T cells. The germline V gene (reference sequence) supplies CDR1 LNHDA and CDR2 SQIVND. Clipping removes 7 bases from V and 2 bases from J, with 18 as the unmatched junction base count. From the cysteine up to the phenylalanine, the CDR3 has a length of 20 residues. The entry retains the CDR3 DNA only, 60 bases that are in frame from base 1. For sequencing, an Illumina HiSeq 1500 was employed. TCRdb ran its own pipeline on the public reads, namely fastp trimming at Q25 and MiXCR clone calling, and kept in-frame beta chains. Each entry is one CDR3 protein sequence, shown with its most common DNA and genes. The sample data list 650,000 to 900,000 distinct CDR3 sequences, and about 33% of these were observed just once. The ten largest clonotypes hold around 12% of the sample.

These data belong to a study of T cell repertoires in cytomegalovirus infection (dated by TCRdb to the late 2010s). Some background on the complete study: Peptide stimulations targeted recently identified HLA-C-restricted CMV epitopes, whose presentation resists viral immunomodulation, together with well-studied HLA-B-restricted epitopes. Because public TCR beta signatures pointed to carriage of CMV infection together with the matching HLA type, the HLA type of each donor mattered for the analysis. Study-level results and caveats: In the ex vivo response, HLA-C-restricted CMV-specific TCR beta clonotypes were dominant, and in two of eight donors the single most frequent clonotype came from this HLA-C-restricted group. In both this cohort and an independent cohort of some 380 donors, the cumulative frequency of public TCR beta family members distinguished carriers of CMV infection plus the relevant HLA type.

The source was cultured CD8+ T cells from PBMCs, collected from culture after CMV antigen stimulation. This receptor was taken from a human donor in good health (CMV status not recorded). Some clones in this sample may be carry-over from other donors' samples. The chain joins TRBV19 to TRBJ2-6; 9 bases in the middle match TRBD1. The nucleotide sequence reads TGTGCCAGTACTCCCGGTCGGGACAGGGCGCTGGTTACTGGGGCCAACGTCCTGACTTTC. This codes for CASTPGRDRALVTGANVLTF. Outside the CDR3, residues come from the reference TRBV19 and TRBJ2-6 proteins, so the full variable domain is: DGGITQSPKYLFRKEGQNVTLSCEQNLNHDAMYWYRQDPGQGLRLIYYSQIVNDFQKGDIAEGYSVSREKKESFPLTVTSAQKNPTAFYLCASTPGRDRALVTGANVLTFGAGSRLTVL.